The 21 T cell receptor beta chains below were found in one sample sequenced in a study of blood T cell repertoires in COVID-19. Only in-frame clones appear in the TCRdb table, and some are missing; sequencing was by immunoSEQ multiplex PCR. The sample contains 95,000 to 100,000 clones, less than 90% of which appear only once. Sequenced material: peripheral blood. The receptors originated from a man older than 75 with acute or convalescent COVID-19.

The chain uses TRBV5-1 and TRBJ1-2; 8 nucleotides line up with TRBD1. Germline V gives CDR1 SGHRS, CDR2 YFSETQ. J lost 13 bases, V lost 3 bases, and 11 bases had no gene match. This CDR3 spans 13 amino acids. For the CDR3, the DNA is TGCGCCAGCAGCTCCTCTGGAGGGACAGGTATCACCTTC. It is translated as CASSSSGGTGITF.

This chain connects TRBV24-1 to TRBJ1-5; D gene ambiguous. V was clipped by 4 bases and J by 6 bases, with 9 bases between them. Germline-derived CDR1 and CDR2 are KGHDR and SFDVKD. This CDR3 contains 13 residues. The CDR3 DNA reads TGTGCCACCAGTGAGTCAGGTCTTCAGCCCCAGCATTTT. As protein: CATSESGLQPQHF.

This chain connects TRBV6-5 to TRBJ1-2, with TRBD1 matching over 8 bases. Germline lookup yields CDR1 MNHEY and CDR2 SVGAGI. The V and J ends lost 7 bases and 6 bases, in that order; junction bases with no gene match: 10. The CDR3 covers 14 residues. CDR3: CASNELSGGDGYTF. The CDR3 nucleotides are TGTGCCAGCAACGAACTTTCAGGGGGCGATGGCTACACCTTC.

This clone was picked up a small number of times. The genes are TRBV20-1 and TRBJ2-5; maybe TRBD1 (7 bases). V was shortened by 7 bases and J by 5 bases, with 11 bases between the two germline ends. The CDR3 extends over 11 amino acids. Germline V gene lookup returns CDR1 DFQATT and CDR2 SNEGSKA (reference sequence). CDR3 coding DNA: TGCAGTGTACAGGGGAGGGAGACCCAGTACTTC. Amino acids: CSVQGRETQYF.

The genes are TRBV2 and TRBJ2-3; TRBD1 aligns across 7 bases. Per the germline V gene, CDR1 is SNHLY and CDR2 is FYNNEI. The V and J ends lost 4 bases and 4 bases, in that order; junction bases with no gene match: 5. CDR3 length: 14 amino acids. Here the CDR3 DNA reads TGTGCCAGCAGTGGAGACAGGGTGTCAGATACGCAGTATTTT. Translated: CASSGDRVSDTQYF.

This clone was recorded a few times. The chain joins TRBV19 to TRBJ2-1; 13 nucleotides line up with TRBD2. Germline CDR1 is LNHDA and CDR2 is SQIVND (reference sequence). Trimming at V came to 11 bases and at J to 5 bases, leaving 30 bases not matched to a gene. The CDR3 sequence is 22 residues long. The DNA for the CDR3 is TGTGCCTCAGTGAGTGGCCCCACAGGCGGGGGGTATGGACTAGCGGGGGACAATGAGCAGTTCTTC. This gives the protein CASVSGPTGGGYGLAGDNEQFF.

The CDR3 nucleotides read TGTGCCAGTAGTAGTAGTTTTGAGACCCAGTACTTC. Translating gives CASSSSFETQYF. The genes are TRBV19 and TRBJ2-5; D is undetermined. V lost 4 bases, J lost 5 bases, and 8 bases lay in between. Germline loops: CDR1 LNHDA, CDR2 SQIVND (reference sequence). There are 12 residues in the CDR3.

The J gene is TRBJ1-4, the V gene TRBV4-3; 8 nucleotides line up with TRBD1. This CDR3 comprises 20 residues. J was trimmed by 5 bases and V by 1 base; bases with no gene match: 18. Germline CDR1 reads LGHNA; CDR2 reads YSLEER. CDR3 protein: CASSQALGGQEGQRNEKLFF. The CDR3 bases are TGCGCCAGCAGCCAAGCCCTGGGGGGACAGGAGGGTCAAAGGAATGAAAAACTGTTTTTT.

This sequence joins TRBV27 and TRBJ1-1; D is possibly TRBD1 (5 bases). Germline loops: CDR1 MNHEY, CDR2 SMNVEV (reference sequence). Trimming stripped 2 bases from V and 0 bases from J, with 7 bases between. CDR3 size: 14 residues. The CDR3 reads CASSLGRVNTEAFF. The CDR3 DNA follows: TGTGCCAGCAGTTTAGGCAGGGTGAACACTGAAGCTTTCTTT.

The chain combines TRBV2 with TRBJ2-2; D remains unclear. There are 14 residues in the CDR3. V was clipped by 5 bases and J by 1 base, with 8 bases between them. Looked up from germline, CDR1 is SNHLY and CDR2 is FYNNEI. DNA for the CDR3: TGTGCCAGCAGTCTACTTGAGAACACCGGGGAGCTGTTTTTT. It encodes CASSLLENTGELFF.

The chain has TRBV7-3 and TRBJ2-3, with D possibly being TRBD1 (5 bases). Germline V gene lookup returns CDR1 SGHTA and CDR2 FQGTGA. The CDR3 extends over 14 amino acids. Trimming took off 3 bases at V and 2 bases at J, with 9 bases between the two ends. The DNA of the CDR3 is TGTGCCAGCAGCTTGGGCAGGGTCACAGATACGCAGTATTTT. Its protein is CASSLGRVTDTQYF.

J is TRBJ1-1 and V is TRBV12-5; D is undetermined. The CDR3 has 14 residues. V lost 3 bases to trimming and J lost 1 base, with 9 bases between them. Germline CDR1 and CDR2: LGHNT and FRNRAP. The CDR3 sequence: CASGFSSRNTEAFF. The CDR3 DNA reads as TGTGCTAGTGGTTTCTCCTCGCGGAACACTGAAGCTTTCTTT.

This clone was counted once. The gene calls are TRBV15 and TRBJ1-2, with a tentative D call TRBD1 (5 bases). CDR1 and CDR2 from the germline V gene are LNHNV and YYDKDF (reference sequence). Trimming stripped 1 base from V and 2 bases from J, with 14 bases between. The CDR3 consists of 16 residues. DNA of the CDR3: TGTGCCACCAGCAGAGGCCTTGGACAAGGGAACTATGGCTACACCTTC. Amino acid sequence: CATSRGLGQGNYGYTF.

V usage is TRBV5-6 and J usage is TRBJ1-2; D unresolved. The CDR3 length is 13 residues. V was cut by 2 bases and J by 5 bases, with 10 bases left in between. The germline gives CDR1 SGHDT, CDR2 YYEEEE. The CDR3 here is CASSFGRTYGYTF. The CDR3 region has the DNA TGTGCCAGCAGCTTTGGGCGCACGTATGGCTACACCTTC.

The V gene is TRBV28, the J gene TRBJ1-5, with D uncertain. The CDR3 spans 14 residues. The V and J ends lost 8 bases and 1 base respectively, with 12 bases between them. Germline V gene data show CDR1 as MDHEN and CDR2 as SYDVKM. CDR3 nucleotide sequence: TGTGCCAGCTTTTCGGGTGGGAGCAATCAGCCCCAGCATTTT. Amino acid sequence: CASFSGGSNQPQHF.

The rearrangement uses TRBV9 and TRBJ2-1, with TRBD1 matching 8 bases. V shed 0 bases and J 3 bases; nucleotides not matched to a gene: 5. CDR3 size: 16 residues. Germline CDR1 is SGDLS and CDR2 is YYNGEE. CDR3 sequence: CASSVGGQGNYNEQFF. Here the CDR3 DNA reads TGTGCCAGCAGCGTAGGCGGACAGGGTAACTACAATGAGCAGTTCTTC.

The J gene is TRBJ2-7, the V gene TRBV27; 10 bases are a match to TRBD2. CDR3 size: 16 residues. In germline, CDR1 is MNHEY, CDR2 SMNVEV (reference sequence). Trimming cost V 3 bases and J 7 bases; bases outside gene matches: 12. CDR3 sequence: CASSFSGRHNPGEQYF. CDR3 sequence (DNA): TGTGCCAGCAGTTTTAGCGGGAGGCACAACCCGGGGGAGCAGTACTTC.

In regard to this clone: Other nucleotide sequences from this sample produce the same CDR3. The J gene is TRBJ2-1, the V gene TRBV27, with 14 nucleotides matching TRBD2. The ends lost 5 bases at V and 7 bases at J; junction bases unmatched: 4. The CDR3 extends over 15 amino acids. The germline V gene encodes CDR1 MNHEY and CDR2 SMNVEV (reference sequence). The CDR3 coding sequence is TGTGCCAGCAGTCCGCGACTAGCGGGAGGGAATGAGCAGTTCTTC. Residues: CASSPRLAGGNEQFF.

CDR3 sequence (DNA): TGTGCCAGCAGTTACTCAGCAACAGGGGACGTTGAGCAGTTCTTC. Its protein is CASSYSATGDVEQFF. The V gene is TRBV6-6, the J gene TRBJ2-1; 7 bases are shared with TRBD1. CDR3 length: 15 amino acids. With 0 bases clipped from V and 9 bases from J, the junction kept 8 bases outside the gene matches. Germline CDR1 and CDR2: MNHNY and SVGAGI (reference sequence).

The chain recombines TRBV28 with TRBJ1-5, with unresolved D. V shed 2 bases and J shed 7 bases, with 18 bases lying between them. The V gene's germline CDR1 is MDHEN and CDR2 SYDVKM. The CDR3 has 16 residues. This CDR3 reads CASSLSSDTRSQPQHF. As DNA, the CDR3 is TGTGCCAGCAGTTTAAGCTCAGACACCCGATCCCAGCCCCAGCATTTT.

The gene calls are TRBV13 and TRBJ2-3; TRBD1 is a possible D gene (6 bases). The CDR3 covers 18 residues. Per the germline V gene, CDR1 is PRHDT and CDR2 is FYEKMQ (reference sequence). V lost 2 bases and J 4 bases, leaving 22 bases between the germline ends. As DNA, the CDR3 is TGTGCCAGCAGCTTAAAACCCGCCACAGGGTGGATCGCAGATACGCAGTATTTT. This sequence encodes CASSLKPATGWIADTQYF.